This T cell receptor beta chain was obtained from a study of OX40 agonist ivuxolimab in advanced cancers. Across the study: The dose-escalation cohort had hepatocellular carcinoma, melanoma, renal cell or head and neck cancer. Of mixed ages from about 20 to 85 and averaging approximately 60 years, the group was roughly 83% male.

Assay: immunoSEQ multiplex PCR; the TCRdb copy retains only in-frame clones and omits some. The sample records 60,000 to 65,000 clones, about 90% being singletons. Comments on this clone: Its antigen remains unknown.

Germline V gene data show CDR1 as GTSNPN and CDR2 as SVGIG (reference sequence). This CDR3 contains 11 residues. V lost 1 base to trimming and J lost 4 bases, with 4 bases between them. Study outcomes and limitations: Among T cells, CD8+ cells averaged more expanded clones than CD4+ cells.

The sequence came from an adult with an advanced solid tumor such as melanoma, head and neck, liver or kidney cancer. The chain joins TRBV30 to TRBJ1-2; D is unresolved. Sequenced here: CD4+ or CD8+ T cells sorted from blood, sampled in a trial of the OX40 agonist ivuxolimab. The CDR3 protein is CAWSGAYGYTF. In DNA, the CDR3 is TGTGCCTGGAGTGGAGCCTATGGCTACACCTTC.